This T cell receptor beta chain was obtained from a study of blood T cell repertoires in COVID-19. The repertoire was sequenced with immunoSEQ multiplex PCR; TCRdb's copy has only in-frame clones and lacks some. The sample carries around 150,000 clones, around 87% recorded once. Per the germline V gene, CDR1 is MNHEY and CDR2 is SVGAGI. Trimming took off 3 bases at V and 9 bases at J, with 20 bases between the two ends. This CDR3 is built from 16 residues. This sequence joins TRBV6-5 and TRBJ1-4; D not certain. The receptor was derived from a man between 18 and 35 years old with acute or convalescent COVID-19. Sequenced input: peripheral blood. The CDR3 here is CASSYSPHREAKKLFF. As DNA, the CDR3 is TGTGCCAGCAGTTATTCCCCTCATAGAGAGGCAAAAAAACTGTTTTTT.